This T cell receptor beta chain derives from a study of blood T cells in healthy people across ages. Overall study context: About one barcoded beta molecule per two T cells was captured by template switching.

Healthy Caucasian individuals from Russia aged roughly 6 to 95 served as donors. Germline V gene sequence: CDR1 SGHRS, CDR2 YFSETQ. The CDR3 is made up of 13 amino acids. For the second PCR, which ran for about 6 to 11 cycles, a sample-barcoded 5' primer and a J-beta primer mix were used. Using its own MiXCR run on the 5' RACE reads, TCRdb lists one record per CDR3 protein. The sample yields approximately 1,100,000 distinct CDR3 sequences, under 55% seen once. Source material: blood. This chain joins TRBV5-1 and TRBJ2-5; no firm D call. Near its end, the DNA agrees better with TRBJ2-7, so the J call may be wrong. This sequence was found in a woman in her sixties or seventies in good health. CDR3 in DNA: TGCGCCAGCAGCCGCGACTCGAGGCACGAGCAGTACTTC. Protein: CASSRDSRHEQYF.